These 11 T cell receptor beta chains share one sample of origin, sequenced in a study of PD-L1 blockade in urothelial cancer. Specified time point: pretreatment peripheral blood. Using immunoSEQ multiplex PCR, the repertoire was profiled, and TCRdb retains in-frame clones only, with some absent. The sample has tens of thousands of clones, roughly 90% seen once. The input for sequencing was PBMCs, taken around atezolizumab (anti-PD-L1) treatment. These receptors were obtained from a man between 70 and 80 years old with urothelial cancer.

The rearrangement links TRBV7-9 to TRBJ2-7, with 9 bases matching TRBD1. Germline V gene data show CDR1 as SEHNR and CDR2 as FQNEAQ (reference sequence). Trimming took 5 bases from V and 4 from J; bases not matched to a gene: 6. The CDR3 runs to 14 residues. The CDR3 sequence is CASSPRDREYEQYF. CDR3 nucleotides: TGTGCCAGCAGCCCTCGGGACAGGGAATACGAGCAGTACTTC.

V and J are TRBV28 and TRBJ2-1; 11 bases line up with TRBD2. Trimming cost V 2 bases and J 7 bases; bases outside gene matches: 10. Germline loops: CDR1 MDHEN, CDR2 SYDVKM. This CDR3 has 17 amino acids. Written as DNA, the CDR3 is TGTGCCAGCAGTTTAGCCACTAGCGGGAGAATCGGGAATGAGCAGTTCTTC. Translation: CASSLATSGRIGNEQFF.

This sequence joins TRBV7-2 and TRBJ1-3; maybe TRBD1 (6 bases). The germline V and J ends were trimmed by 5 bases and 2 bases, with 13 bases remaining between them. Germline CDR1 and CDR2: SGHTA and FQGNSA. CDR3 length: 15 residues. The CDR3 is CASSGAQGAGNTIYF. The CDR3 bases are TGTGCCAGCAGCGGCGCACAGGGAGCTGGAAACACCATATATTTT.

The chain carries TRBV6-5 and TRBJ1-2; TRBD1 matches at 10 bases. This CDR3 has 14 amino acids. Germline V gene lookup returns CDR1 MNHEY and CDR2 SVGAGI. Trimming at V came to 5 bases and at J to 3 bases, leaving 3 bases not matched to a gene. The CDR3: CASSEDRGYYGYTF. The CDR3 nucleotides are TGTGCCAGCAGTGAGGACAGGGGGTACTATGGCTACACCTTC.

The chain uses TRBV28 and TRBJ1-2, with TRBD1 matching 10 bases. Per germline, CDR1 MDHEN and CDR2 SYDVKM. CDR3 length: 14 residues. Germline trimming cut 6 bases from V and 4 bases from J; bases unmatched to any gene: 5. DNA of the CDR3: TGTGCCAGCAGGAGGGACAGGGGTAGCTATGGCTACACCTTC. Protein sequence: CASRRDRGSYGYTF.

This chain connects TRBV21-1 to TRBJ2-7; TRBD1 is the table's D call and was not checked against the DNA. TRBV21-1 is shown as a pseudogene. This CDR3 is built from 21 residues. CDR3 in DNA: TGTGCCAGCAGCAAAGGGGGTTGGGGGACAGGAAGATACCGAGGGCACTACGAGCAGTACTTC. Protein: CASSKGGWGTGRYRGHYEQYF.

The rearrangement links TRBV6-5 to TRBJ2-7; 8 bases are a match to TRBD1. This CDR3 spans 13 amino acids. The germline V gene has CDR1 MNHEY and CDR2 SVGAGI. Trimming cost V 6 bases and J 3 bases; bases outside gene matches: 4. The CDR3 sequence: CASSQGANYEQYF. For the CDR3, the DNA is TGTGCCAGCAGCCAGGGGGCCAACTACGAGCAGTACTTC.

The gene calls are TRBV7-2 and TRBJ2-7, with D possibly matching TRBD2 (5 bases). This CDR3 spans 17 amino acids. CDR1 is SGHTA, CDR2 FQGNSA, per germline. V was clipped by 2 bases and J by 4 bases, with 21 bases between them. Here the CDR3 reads CASSLYTSLLGSYEQYF. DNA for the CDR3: TGTGCCAGCAGCTTATATACTAGTCTCCTGGGATCGTACGAGCAGTACTTC.

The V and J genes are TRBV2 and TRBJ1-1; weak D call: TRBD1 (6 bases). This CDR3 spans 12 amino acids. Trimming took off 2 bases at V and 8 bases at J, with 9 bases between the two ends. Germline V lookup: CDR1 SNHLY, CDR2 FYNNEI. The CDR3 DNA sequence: TGTGCCAGCAGTGAATTCAGGGGAGAAGCTTTCTTT. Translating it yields CASSEFRGEAFF.

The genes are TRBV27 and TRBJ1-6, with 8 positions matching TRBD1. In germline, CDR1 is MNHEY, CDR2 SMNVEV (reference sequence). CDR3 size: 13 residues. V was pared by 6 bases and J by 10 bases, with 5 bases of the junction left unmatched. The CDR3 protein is CASRDREGSPLHF. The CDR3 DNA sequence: TGTGCCAGCAGGGACAGGGAGGGATCACCCCTCCACTTT.

DNA for the CDR3: TGCAGTGCTGCCAGGGACTATGGCTACACCTTC. Its translation is CSAARDYGYTF. This chain joins TRBV20-1 and TRBJ1-2; D is perhaps TRBD1 (5 bases). This CDR3 has 11 amino acids. CDR1 and CDR2 (germline): DFQATT, SNEGSKA (reference sequence). Trimming left V 5 bases short and J 3 bases short, with 7 bases between.